The rows below give T cell receptor beta chains drawn from one sample of a study of blood T cells in healthy people across ages. TCRdb itself ran the 5' RACE reads through MiXCR, one entry per CDR3 protein. Of about 1.5 million distinct CDR3 sequences in the sample, 35% to 45% were seen once. Specimen: blood. These TCRs come from a woman aged 18-29 years in good health. CDR3s leave out the opening cysteine and the closing phenylalanine or tryptophan. A D gene is named only where the DNA matches it firmly.

J | D | V | CDR3
TRBJ1-6 | . | TRBV7-9 | ASSLPAAPLH
TRBJ1-2 | TRBD1 | TRBV7-2 | ASSRDRGRLLANYGYT
TRBJ2-3 | . | TRBV4-3 | ASSQDRISGTSTDTQY
TRBJ2-1 | TRBD1 | TRBV5-6 | ASSPWTGLYNEQF
TRBJ2-1 | . | TRBV12-3/TRBV12-4 | ASSLTGPEF
TRBJ2-5 | TRBD2 | TRBV6-1 | ASTFQGGDEQC
TRBJ1-1 | . | TRBV27 | ASNLSTVNTEAF
TRBJ1-6 | . | TRBV20-1 | SARPPWGGDNSPLH
TRBJ2-1 | . | TRBV7-3 | ASSLRGGENNEQF
TRBJ1-5 | TRBD1 | TRBV12-3/TRBV12-4 | ASRTGSNQPQH
TRBJ2-5 | . | TRBV21-1 | ASSRRQAQQETQY
TRBJ2-3 | . | TRBV7-7 | ASSLGGGRDTQY
TRBJ1-1 | . | TRBV9 | ASSTHEGMNTEAF
TRBJ1-2 | . | TRBV9 | ASSGGQINYGYT
TRBJ2-1 | TRBD2 | TRBV5-1 | ASSWEGHNEQF
TRBJ1-6 | TRBD1 | TRBV19 | ASNTGGNNSPLH
. | . | TRBV4-3 | ASSQEVGSSYNEQY
TRBJ2-1 | TRBD2 | TRBV7-6 | ASSPISGGYPYNEQF
TRBJ2-1 | TRBD1 | TRBV5-1 | ASRFRDRESNEQF
TRBJ1-4 | TRBD1 | TRBV20-1 | SARDTETGSNEKLF
TRBJ1-4 | TRBD1 | TRBV5-5 | ASSWGQATTNEKLF
TRBJ1-2 | TRBD1 | TRBV6-5 | ASSPDRVYGYT
TRBJ1-5 | TRBD1 | TRBV29-1 | SVRIGTGGNQPQH
TRBJ1-2 | . | TRBV11-2 | ASSPFGQGNYGCT
TRBJ1-2 | TRBD1 | TRBV6-1 | ASSEAPTGDYGYT
TRBJ1-5 | . | TRBV3-1 | ASSQAGGRQPQH
TRBJ2-3 | . | TRBV6-2/TRBV6-3 | ASSSTASSTDTQY
TRBJ1-1 | . | TRBV4-2 | ASSQDWGTTEAF
TRBJ2-5 | . | TRBV10-3 | AISEGGKEAQY
TRBJ2-7 | . | TRBV9 | ASSASASSYEQY
TRBJ2-1 | . | TRBV9 | ASSVDGVPNNEQF
TRBJ2-5 | . | TRBV29-1 | SVLQGRETQY
TRBJ1-2 | . | TRBV29-1 | SVEDRSSWGYT
TRBJ2-5 | . | TRBV7-2 | ASSNPTDNEQY
TRBJ1-6 | . | TRBV3-1 | ASSQGQSSPLH
TRBJ1-4 | . | TRBV29-1 | SVSPQGEKLF
TRBJ1-5 | . | TRBV6-2/TRBV6-3 | ASSYSTYNQPQH
TRBJ1-1 | . | TRBV7-3 | ASSSVGGDTEAF
. | . | TRBV7-2 | ASSAMGAYYNEQY
TRBJ1-5 | TRBD1 | TRBV27 | ASRPSTGGNQPQH
TRBJ2-1 | TRBD2 | TRBV2 | ASSEARLLADEQF
TRBJ1-2 | . | TRBV29-1 | SVVSREAYGYT
TRBJ2-7 | TRBD1 | TRBV20-1 | SARLRDRGDEQY
TRBJ1-2 | TRBD1 | TRBV28 | ASSLRKGAGYT
TRBJ2-1 | TRBD2 | TRBV28 | ASSLPRTRGNEQF
TRBJ1-6 | . | TRBV28 | ASIDGFLGSYNSPLH
TRBJ1-5 | . | TRBV4-3 | ASSQVAGFGQPQH
TRBJ1-2 | . | TRBV6-1 | ASSVVRICGYT
TRBJ1-6 | . | TRBV12-3/TRBV12-4 | ASTLGQVNSPLH
TRBJ2-1 | TRBD2 | TRBV5-1 | ASSLSGGRFETGQF
TRBJ2-1 | TRBD1 | TRBV7-9 | ASSKPGQGSNEQF
TRBJ1-1 | . | TRBV4-1 | ASSQDVRLGNTEAF
TRBJ2-3 | TRBD2 | TRBV4-1 | ASSQGAGLTDTQY
TRBJ1-4 | . | TRBV6-6 | ASSPGRGDFEKLF
TRBJ1-1 | TRBD1 | TRBV7-2 | ASSAGQWNTEAF
TRBJ2-3 | TRBD2 | TRBV7-2 | ASSSRTSGRIDTQY